The 17 T cell receptor beta chains reported below all come from one sample, sequenced in a study of blood T cell repertoires in COVID-19 (TCRdb year 2020). The library was made by the immunoSEQ multiplex PCR assay. TCRdb took over this immuneACCESS table, retaining in-frame rearrangements with V and J assigned. Such tables are incomplete; in checked studies, under half of the missing clones stem from an unresolved V gene, and the remainder is unexplained. This sample gives 150,000 to 250,000 clones in total; around 81% of them show up just once. The ten biggest clones cover 6% to 8% of the sample. The specimen was PBMCs or T cells enriched from blood (not recorded which). These receptors came from a man between 40 and 49 years old who had recovered from COVID-19.

CDR3 amino acids: CAWSVTGSRTDTQYF. The CDR3 nucleotides read TGTGCCTGGAGTGTAACCGGGTCCCGCACAGATACGCAGTATTTT. This chain links TRBV30 with TRBJ2-3; D call uncertain. The CDR3 loop spans 15 amino acids. Per germline, CDR1 GTSNPN and CDR2 SVGIG (reference sequence). Trimming shortened V by 0 bases and J by 1 base, and 11 bases separated the two germline ends.

This chain's CDR3 is CASSLNAPTATNEKLFF. In nucleotides, the CDR3 is TGTGCCAGCAGCCTCAACGCGCCGACAGCAACTAATGAAAAACTGTTTTTT. The J gene is TRBJ1-4, the V gene TRBV7-2, with D perhaps TRBD1 (5 bases). The CDR3 totals 17 residues. The germline CDR1 and CDR2 sequences are SGHTA and FQGNSA. Deletions cut 5 bases from V and 0 bases from J, with 16 bases between.

This sequence joins TRBV3-1 (or the pseudogene TRBV3-2) and TRBJ2-1; D remains unclear. This CDR3 is built from 17 residues. The germline V gene encodes CDR1 LGHDT and CDR2 YNNKEL (reference sequence). V dropped 3 bases and J dropped 0 bases, with 15 bases sitting between them. CDR3 sequence: CASSHNRLLSSYNEQFF. DNA of the CDR3: TGTGCCAGCAGCCACAATCGACTTCTAAGCTCCTACAATGAGCAGTTCTTC.

The chain has TRBV5-8 and TRBJ1-1; maybe TRBD1 (6 bases). Trimming removed 4 bases at V and 0 bases at J, with 13 bases between. This CDR3 has 15 residues. Germline-derived CDR1 and CDR2 are SGHTS and YDEGEE. The CDR3 is CASSKSGGVNTEAFF. The CDR3 DNA is TGTGCCAGCAGCAAATCGGGGGGCGTGAACACTGAAGCTTTCTTT. The whole variable domain, filled in from reference TRBV5-8 and TRBJ1-1, reads EAGVTQSPTHLIKTRGQQATLRCSPISGHTSVYWYQQALGLGLQFLLWYDEGEERNRGNFPPRFSGRQFPNYSSELNVNALELEDSALYLCASSKSGGVNTEAFFGQGTRLTVV.

This clone was seen just once. This chain links TRBV3-1 (or the pseudogene TRBV3-2) with TRBJ1-1; D gene uncertain. The CDR3 is 14 amino acids. V was pared by 6 bases and J by 5 bases, with 16 bases between. CDR1 and CDR2 (germline): LGHDT, YNNKEL (reference sequence). The chain's CDR3 is CASRGDGRGTEAFF. Written as DNA, the CDR3 is TGTGCCAGCAGAGGCGACGGCCGAGGGACTGAAGCTTTCTTT.

Only a few counts were recorded for this clone. V usage is TRBV12-3 or TRBV12-4 and J usage is TRBJ1-3; unclear D gene. Trimming stripped 5 bases from V and 4 bases from J, with 9 bases between. The CDR3 has 13 residues. The CDR3 reads CASSAAEGNTIYF. CDR3 coding DNA: TGTGCCAGCAGTGCCGCGGAGGGAAACACCATATATTTT.

V gene TRBV5-8 combines with J gene TRBJ1-2; TRBD1 matches at 8 bases. The CDR3 sequence is 14 residues long. Germline assignment: CDR1 SGHTS and CDR2 YDEGEE. Losses at the gene ends were 0 bases for V and 7 bases for J; bases not matched to a gene: 5. CDR3 nucleotide sequence: TGTGCCAGCAGCTTGGACAGGGGGACTGGTGGCTACACCTTC. It specifies CASSLDRGTGGYTF.

Notes on this clone: This sample includes further DNA sequences coding for the same CDR3. V usage is TRBV14 and J usage is TRBJ2-7; TRBD2 matches at 8 bases. The CDR3 totals 14 residues. In germline, CDR1 is SGHDN, CDR2 FVKESK. The V gene end was trimmed by 1 base and the J gene end by 2 bases; junction bases not matched to a gene: 1. CDR3 DNA: TGTGCCAGCAGCCAAGTCGGGGGGGCCTACGAGCAGTACTTC. It specifies CASSQVGGAYEQYF.

This chain connects TRBV4-3 to TRBJ1-2, with 7 nucleotides matching TRBD1. Germline trimming cut 3 bases from V and 6 bases from J; bases unmatched to any gene: 10. The germline V gene has CDR1 LGHNA and CDR2 YSLEER. The CDR3 is 15 residues long. The CDR3 here is CASSHTGTAGDGYTF. The CDR3 DNA follows: TGCGCCAGCAGCCATACCGGGACAGCCGGTGATGGCTACACCTTC.

J is TRBJ1-1 and V is TRBV10-3; 8 bases map to TRBD1. Germline values: CDR1 ENHRY, CDR2 SYGVKD. The V and J ends lost 0 bases and 10 bases, in that order; junction bases with no gene match: 4. The CDR3 has 13 amino acids. The chain's CDR3 is CAISESRGRTAFF. The CDR3 region has the DNA TGTGCCATCAGTGAGTCCAGGGGGCGAACAGCTTTCTTT.

The chain combines TRBV7-9 with TRBJ2-2; 8 nucleotides match TRBD2. J lost 7 bases, V lost 10 bases, and 11 bases had no gene match. This CDR3 contains 14 residues. Germline CDR1 is SEHNR and CDR2 is FQNEAQ (reference sequence). This chain's CDR3 is CATILGLGGGELFF. The CDR3, as DNA: TGTGCCACCATTCTGGGACTAGGAGGCGGGGAGCTGTTTTTT.

The rearrangement joins TRBV15 to TRBJ1-4, with D possibly TRBD1 on 5 matching bases. Trimming took off 0 bases at V and 8 bases at J, with 19 bases between the two ends. The CDR3 is 17 amino acids. Germline V gene data show CDR1 as LNHNV and CDR2 as YYDKDF (reference sequence). The CDR3 bases are TGTGCCACCAGCAGAGATATGTTTTCAGGGTTGAAGGAAAAACTGTTTTTT. It yields the protein CATSRDMFSGLKEKLFF. Complete variable domain (other parts from reference TRBV15 and TRBJ1-4): DAMVIQNPRYQVTQFGKPVTLSCSQTLNHNVMYWYQQKSSQAPKLLFHYYDKDFNNEADTPDNFQSRRPNTSFCFLDIRSPGLGDTAMYLCATSRDMFSGLKEKLFFGSGTQLSVL.

The J gene is TRBJ2-7, the V gene TRBV6-5; 10 positions agree with TRBD1. Germline lookup yields CDR1 MNHEY and CDR2 SVGAGI. J was trimmed by 4 bases and V by 8 bases; bases with no gene match: 8. This CDR3 has 14 amino acids. CDR3 protein: CASQTGGLWYEQYF. CDR3 DNA sequence: TGTGCCAGCCAGACAGGGGGCTTGTGGTACGAGCAGTACTTC.

This chain links TRBV20-1 with TRBJ1-1, with a possible D match to TRBD1 (5 bases). The CDR3 sequence is 12 residues long. Looked up from germline, CDR1 is DFQATT and CDR2 is SNEGSKA (reference sequence). The V and J ends lost 3 bases and 5 bases respectively, with 10 bases between them. CDR3 in amino acids: CSASVRVTEAFF. The CDR3 DNA follows: TGCAGTGCTAGTGTCAGGGTAACTGAAGCTTTCTTT.

The CDR3 sequence: CASRRGAADTQYF. The CDR3 region has the DNA TGTGCCAGCAGGCGGGGGGCCGCAGATACGCAGTATTTT. The chain combines TRBV28 with TRBJ2-3; 8 nucleotides match TRBD2. CDR1 MDHEN and CDR2 SYDVKM come from the germline V gene. J lost 4 bases, V lost 6 bases, and 3 bases had no gene match. The CDR3 covers 13 residues.

V usage is TRBV4-1 and J usage is TRBJ1-2; D gene ambiguous. This CDR3 comprises 14 residues. Germline CDR1 and CDR2: MGHRA and YSYEKL. The ends were cut back, 4 bases at V and 2 bases at J, with 11 bases in the middle. Written as DNA, the CDR3 is TGCGCCAGCAGCCGGGAGGATGTAAACTATGGCTACACCTTC. Translated: CASSREDVNYGYTF.

DNA for the CDR3: TGTGCCAGCAGAAGGGACAGGGGCAGTGCTGGTGGCTACACCTTC. This translates into CASRRDRGSAGGYTF. The chain links TRBV6-5 to TRBJ1-2; 10 bases line up with TRBD1. V lost 6 bases to trimming and J lost 7 bases; unmatched junction nucleotides: 11. Germline values: CDR1 MNHEY, CDR2 SVGAGI. The CDR3 is 15 amino acids.